These 9 T cell receptor beta chains share one sample of origin, sequenced in a study of spatial heterogeneity in lung cancer. Regarding the study as a whole: It was found that expanded intratumoral alpha and beta TCR counts tracked tumor mutation counts.

TCRdb analysed the 5' RACE reads with MiXCR anew, one entry per CDR3 protein. Of fewer than 1,500 distinct CDR3 sequences in the sample, under 35% were seen once. This sample's time point: sample taken at primary tumor resection. These TCRs are of unknown antigen specificity. The material was lung tumor tissue, obtained at surgery. These receptors were taken from a male donor with early-stage non-small cell lung cancer.

By share of the sample, this clonotype is large. As an off-target read in a library built for alpha chains, this beta chain has a frequency of little significance. The J gene is TRBJ2-7, the V gene TRBV12-3 or TRBV12-4; the match to TRBD1 covers 11 bases. The CDR3 is 15 residues long. The ends lost 2 bases at V and 6 bases at J; junction bases unmatched: 6. In DNA, the CDR3 is TGTGCCAGCAGTTTAAGGACAGGGGGCGAAGGCGAGCAGTACTTC. Amino acids: CASSLRTGGEGEQYF.

Of note for this clonotype: Since the library was made to target alpha chains, this beta chain is a stray read and its abundance is not meaningful. V and J are TRBV5-6 and TRBJ2-5; maybe TRBD2 (5 bases). With 0 bases removed from V and 5 bases from J, the gap between germline ends came to 8 bases. Germline V lookup: CDR1 SGHDT, CDR2 YYEEEE. The CDR3 loop spans 13 amino acids. CDR3 sequence (DNA): TGTGCCAGCAGCTTGGCGGGGATGGAGACCCAGTACTTC. This gives the protein CASSLAGMETQYF.

A note on this clonotype: This beta chain was picked up by a library intended for alpha chains and is off target, so its count carries little meaning. The chain has TRBV5-5 and TRBJ2-1; 8 positions match TRBD1. The J segment lost 8 bases and the V segment lost 4 bases, leaving 8 bases of the junction unmatched. The CDR3 consists of 14 residues. Germline V gene lookup returns CDR1 SGHKS and CDR2 YYEKEE (reference sequence). CDR3 in amino acids: CASSLDRVWDEQFF. Written as DNA, the CDR3 is TGTGCCAGCAGCCTGGACAGGGTATGGGATGAGCAGTTCTTC.

This clonotype was counted between two and nine times. This beta chain turned up in a library designed for alpha chains; as an off-target read, its abundance says little. This chain uses TRBV2 with TRBJ2-1; D may be TRBD1 (6 bases). This CDR3 contains 12 residues. The V and J ends lost 7 bases and 8 bases respectively, with 12 bases between them. The germline gives CDR1 SNHLY, CDR2 FYNNEI. The CDR3 region is CASTPTGHEQFF. The CDR3, as DNA: TGTGCCAGCACCCCGACAGGTCATGAGCAGTTCTTC.

This clonotype qualifies as large (0.1 to 1%). Little can be read into the size of this beta chain, an off-target read in a library designed for alpha chains. V usage is TRBV4-1 and J usage is TRBJ2-4; no clear D gene. From germline, CDR1 is MGHRA and CDR2 YSYEKL. The V and J ends lost 5 bases and 5 bases respectively, with 10 bases between them. The CDR3 consists of 13 residues. DNA of the CDR3: TGCGCCAGCAGCGTAAACAGACAAAACATTCAGTACTTC. Amino acids: CASSVNRQNIQYF.

As concerns this clonotype: This beta chain is a stray sequence in a library constructed for alpha chains; its clone size is not meaningful. The chain couples TRBV29-1 to TRBJ2-7; the D gene is possibly TRBD1 (5 bases). CDR3 size: 14 residues. CDR1 and CDR2 (germline): SQVTM, ANQGSEA. Trimming shortened V by 3 bases and J by 2 bases, and 14 bases separated the two germline ends. CDR3 protein: CSVDAGGATYEQYF. In DNA form, the CDR3 reads TGCAGCGTTGACGCTGGTGGGGCCACCTACGAGCAGTACTTC.

This clonotype came up a few times. Because the library targeted alpha chains, this beta chain is an off-target read whose size means little. The rearrangement links TRBV6-2 or TRBV6-3 to TRBJ2-3; maybe TRBD2 (6 bases). Germline V gene lookup returns CDR1 MNHEY and CDR2 SVGEGT. This CDR3 region has 14 residues. V gave up 4 bases and J gave up 4 bases, with 12 bases separating them. The CDR3 here is CASSLDGRADTQYF. CDR3 sequence (DNA): TGTGCCAGCAGTTTGGACGGGAGAGCAGATACGCAGTATTTT.

With respect to this clonotype: Because this beta chain is a stray read in a library intended to capture alpha chains, its abundance should not be given much weight. The CDR3 reads CASSLDGGPYEQYF. The CDR3 nucleotides read TGCGCCAGCAGCTTGGACGGCGGACCCTACGAGCAGTACTTC. The chain employs TRBV5-1 and TRBJ2-7; no definite D call. Germline CDR1 is SGHRS and CDR2 is YFSETQ. Trimming cost V 0 bases and J 2 bases, with 9 bases left between them. This CDR3 contains 14 residues.

With respect to this clonotype: This beta chain represents an off-target read in a library built for alpha chains; its size is of limited meaning. The V call is TRBV20-1, the J call TRBJ2-2, with 8 positions matching TRBD1. CDR1 and CDR2 from the germline V gene are DFQATT and SNEGSKA (reference sequence). J gave up 6 bases and V 4 bases, and 1 base lay outside the gene matches. This CDR3 has 12 amino acids. The CDR3 sequence: CSANRGAGELFF. The CDR3 DNA reads TGCAGTGCTAACAGGGGGGCCGGGGAGCTGTTTTTT.